Here is one TCR beta chain with its context. This sample was taken from a study of human T cells and chemical hapten exposure. The overall study: Patch tests of 0.01% DPC on the upper back were read at 6 days. The patient population, which was mostly female, had alopecia areata, totalis or universalis.

Described time point: patch test 2, 6 weeks after DPC sensitization. Treatment specified: therapeutic diphenylcyclopropenone sensitization with weekly scalp DPC. Germline CDR1 reads MNHEY; CDR2 reads SVGAGI. This CDR3 is built from 15 residues. Trimming shortened V by 6 bases and J by 0 bases, and 13 bases separated the two germline ends. For the library, individual cDNA molecules each received unique molecular identifiers. In the original analysis: TCR counts had a median of about 94,000 per sample and spanned 23,224 to 690,600. TCRdb re-derived calls from the RACE reads in MiXCR, one entry per CDR3 protein. What appears here as the V and J calls and clone size reflects TCRdb's work, not the paper's. Among about 350,000 distinct CDR3 sequences listed, nearly 6.5% were seen once.

The TCR sequence derives from a woman between 18 and 30 years old with alopecia areata. Some clones in this sample may be carry-over from other donors' samples. The sequencing here drew on whole blood, taken in connection with sensitization to the hapten diphenylcyclopropenone (DPC). The chain combines TRBV6-5 with TRBJ2-3; no firm D call. DNA for the CDR3: TGTGCCAGCAGCGACTCGTTCGCTAGCACAGATACGCAGTATTTT. Its translation: CASSDSFASTDTQYF.